This TCR beta chain is from a study of neurological immune-mediated disorders. The study, taken as a whole, reports: The greatest TCR clonal expansion appeared in HTLV-1-associated myelopathy and the smallest, falling below healthy controls, in multiple sclerosis.

Many counts were recorded for this clonotype. As yet, its antigen is unknown. The CDR3 is 14 residues long. From germline, CDR1 is SEHNR and CDR2 FQNEAQ (reference sequence). Trimming took 1 base from V and 7 from J, leaving 8 bases between them. 2 million unsorted PBMCs were stored in RNAlater at -80 °C before RNA extraction. cDNA was made by 5'RACE with 10-nucleotide random UMIs. TCRdb called the 5' RACE reads again in MiXCR, with one record for every CDR3 protein. The sample holds around 40,000 distinct CDR3 sequences, about 13% seen once. The chain carries TRBV7-9 and TRBJ1-6; D is possibly TRBD1 (6 bases). Sequencing was performed on PBMCs. The TCR comes from a female donor in good health. The chain's CDR3 is CASSLVGGNSPLHF. The CDR3 DNA is TGTGCCAGCAGCTTAGTTGGGGGCAATTCACCCCTCCACTTT.